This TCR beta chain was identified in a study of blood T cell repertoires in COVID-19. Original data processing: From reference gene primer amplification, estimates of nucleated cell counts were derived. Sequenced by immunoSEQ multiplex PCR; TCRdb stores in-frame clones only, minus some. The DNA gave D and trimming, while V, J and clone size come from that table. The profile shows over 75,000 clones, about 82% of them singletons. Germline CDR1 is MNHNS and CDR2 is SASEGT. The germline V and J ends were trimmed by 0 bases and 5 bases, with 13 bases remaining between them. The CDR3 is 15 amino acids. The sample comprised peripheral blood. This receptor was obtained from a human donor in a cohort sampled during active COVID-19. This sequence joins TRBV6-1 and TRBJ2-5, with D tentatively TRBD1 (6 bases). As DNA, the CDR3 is TGTGCCAGCAGTGAAGCGGGGGCCCTGAGGGAGACCCAGTACTTC. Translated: CASSEAGALRETQYF.